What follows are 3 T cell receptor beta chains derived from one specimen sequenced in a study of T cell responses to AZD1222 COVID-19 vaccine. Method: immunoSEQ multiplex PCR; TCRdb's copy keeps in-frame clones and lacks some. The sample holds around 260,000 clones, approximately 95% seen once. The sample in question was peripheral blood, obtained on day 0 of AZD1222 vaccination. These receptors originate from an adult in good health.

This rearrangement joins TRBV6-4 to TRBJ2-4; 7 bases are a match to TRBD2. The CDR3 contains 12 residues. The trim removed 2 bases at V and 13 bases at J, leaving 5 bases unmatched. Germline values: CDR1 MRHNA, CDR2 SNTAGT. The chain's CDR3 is CASSDDTGLQYF. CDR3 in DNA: TGTGCCAGCAGTGACGATACGGGACTACAGTACTTC.

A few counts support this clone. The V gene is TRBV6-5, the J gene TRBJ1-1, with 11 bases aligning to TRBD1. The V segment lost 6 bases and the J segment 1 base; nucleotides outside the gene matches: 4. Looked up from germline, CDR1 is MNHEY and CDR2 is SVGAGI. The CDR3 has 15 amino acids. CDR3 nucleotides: TGTGCCAGCAGAGGACAGGGGGCAGGGAACACTGAAGCTTTCTTT. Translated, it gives CASRGQGAGNTEAFF.

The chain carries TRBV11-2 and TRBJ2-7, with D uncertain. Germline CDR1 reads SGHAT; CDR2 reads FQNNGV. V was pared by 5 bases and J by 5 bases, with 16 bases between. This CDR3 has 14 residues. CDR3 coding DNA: TGTGCCAGCAGCCCAACGGACGGAACCCACGAGCAGTACTTC. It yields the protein CASSPTDGTHEQYF.